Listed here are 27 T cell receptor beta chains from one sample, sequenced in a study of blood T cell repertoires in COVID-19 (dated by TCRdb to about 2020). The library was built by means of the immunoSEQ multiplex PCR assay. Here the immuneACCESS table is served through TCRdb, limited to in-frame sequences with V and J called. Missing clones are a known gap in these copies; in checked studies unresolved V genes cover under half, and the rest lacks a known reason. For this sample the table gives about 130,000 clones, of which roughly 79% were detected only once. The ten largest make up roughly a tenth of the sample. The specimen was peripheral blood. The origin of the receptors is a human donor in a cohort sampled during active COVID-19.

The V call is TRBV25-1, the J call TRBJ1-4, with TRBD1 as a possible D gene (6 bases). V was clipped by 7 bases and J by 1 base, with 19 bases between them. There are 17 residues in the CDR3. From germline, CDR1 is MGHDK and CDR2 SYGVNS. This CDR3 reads CASTRSVGGQTNEKLFF. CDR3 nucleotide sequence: TGTGCCAGCACCCGCTCCGTGGGGGGGCAAACTAATGAAAAACTGTTTTTT. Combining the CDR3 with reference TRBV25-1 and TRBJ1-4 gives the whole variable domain EADIYQTPRYLVIGTGKKITLECSQTMGHDKMYWYQQDPGMELHLIHYSYGVNSTEKGDLSSESTVSRIRTEHFPLTLESARPSHTSQYLCASTRSVGGQTNEKLFFGSGTQLSVL.

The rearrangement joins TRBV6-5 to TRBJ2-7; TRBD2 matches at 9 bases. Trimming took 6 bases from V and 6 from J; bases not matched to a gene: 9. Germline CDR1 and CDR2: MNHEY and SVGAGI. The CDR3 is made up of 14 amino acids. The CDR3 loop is CASRISGGAGEQYF. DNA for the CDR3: TGTGCCAGCAGGATTAGCGGGGGAGCGGGCGAGCAGTACTTC.

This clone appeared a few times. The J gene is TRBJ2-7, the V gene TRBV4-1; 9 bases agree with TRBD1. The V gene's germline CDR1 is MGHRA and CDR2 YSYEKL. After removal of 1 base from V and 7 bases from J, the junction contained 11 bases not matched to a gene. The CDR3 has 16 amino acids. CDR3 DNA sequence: TGCGCCAGCAGCCAAGGGGGACAGGGTGGGACTGGGGAGCAGTACTTC. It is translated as CASSQGGQGGTGEQYF.

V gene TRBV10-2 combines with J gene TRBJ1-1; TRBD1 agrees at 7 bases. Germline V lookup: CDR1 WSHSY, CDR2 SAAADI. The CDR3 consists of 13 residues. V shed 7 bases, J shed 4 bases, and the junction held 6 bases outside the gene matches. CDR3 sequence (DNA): TGCGCCAGCACGGGACAGACTCGCACTGAAGCTTTCTTT. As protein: CASTGQTRTEAFF.

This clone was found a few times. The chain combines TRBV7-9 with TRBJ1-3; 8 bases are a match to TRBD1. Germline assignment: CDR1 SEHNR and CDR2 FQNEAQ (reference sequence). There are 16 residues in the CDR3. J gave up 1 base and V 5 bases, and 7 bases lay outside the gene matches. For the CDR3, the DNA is TGTGCCAGCAGCACACAGGGGGGTATTTCTGGAAACACCATATATTTT. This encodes CASSTQGGISGNTIYF.

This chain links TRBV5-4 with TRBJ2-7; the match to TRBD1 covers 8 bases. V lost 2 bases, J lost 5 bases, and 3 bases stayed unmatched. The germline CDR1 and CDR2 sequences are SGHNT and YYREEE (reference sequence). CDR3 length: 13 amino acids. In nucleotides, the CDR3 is TGTGCCAGCAGCTTTTCAGGGGGCCACGAGCAGTACTTC. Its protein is CASSFSGGHEQYF.

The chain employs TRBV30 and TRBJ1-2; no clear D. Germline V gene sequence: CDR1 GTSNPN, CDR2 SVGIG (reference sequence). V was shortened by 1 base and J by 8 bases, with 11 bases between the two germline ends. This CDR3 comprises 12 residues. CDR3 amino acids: CAWSAGGRGYTF. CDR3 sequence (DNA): TGTGCCTGGAGTGCTGGCGGGAGGGGCTACACCTTC.

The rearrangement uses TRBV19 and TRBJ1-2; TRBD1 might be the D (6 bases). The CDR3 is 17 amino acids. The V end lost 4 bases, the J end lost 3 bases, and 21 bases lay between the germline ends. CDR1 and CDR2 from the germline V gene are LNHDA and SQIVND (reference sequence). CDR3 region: CASSNIPGQGGDYGYTF. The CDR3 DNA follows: TGTGCCAGTAGTAACATACCGGGACAAGGTGGGGACTATGGCTACACCTTC.

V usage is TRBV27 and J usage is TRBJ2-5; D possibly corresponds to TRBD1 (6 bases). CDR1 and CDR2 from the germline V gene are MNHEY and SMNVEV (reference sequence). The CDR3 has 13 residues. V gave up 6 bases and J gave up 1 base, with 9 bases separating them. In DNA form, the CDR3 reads TGTGCCAGCAGCTGGACAGCCCAAGAGACCCAGTACTTC. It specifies CASSWTAQETQYF.

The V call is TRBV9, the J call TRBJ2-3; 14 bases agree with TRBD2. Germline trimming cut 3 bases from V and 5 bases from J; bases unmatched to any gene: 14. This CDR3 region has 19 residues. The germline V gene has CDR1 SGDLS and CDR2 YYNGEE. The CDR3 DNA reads TGTGCCAGCAGCGGAATGGAGGGACTAGCGGGGGAGGGGAGAGATACGCAGTATTTT. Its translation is CASSGMEGLAGEGRDTQYF.

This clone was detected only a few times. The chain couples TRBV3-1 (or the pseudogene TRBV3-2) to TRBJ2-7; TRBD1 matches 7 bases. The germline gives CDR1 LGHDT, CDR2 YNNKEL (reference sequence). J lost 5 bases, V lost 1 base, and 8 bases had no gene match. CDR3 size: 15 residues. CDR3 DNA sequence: TGTGCCAGCAGCCAAGCGTGGCAGGGGGTCAACGAGCAGTACTTC. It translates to CASSQAWQGVNEQYF.

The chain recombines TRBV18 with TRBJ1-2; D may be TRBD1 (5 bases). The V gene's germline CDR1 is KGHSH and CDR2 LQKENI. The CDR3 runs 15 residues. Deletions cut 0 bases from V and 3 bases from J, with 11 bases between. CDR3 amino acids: CASSPPSGVDYGYTF. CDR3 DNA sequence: TGTGCCAGCTCACCACCGTCGGGGGTCGACTATGGCTACACCTTC.

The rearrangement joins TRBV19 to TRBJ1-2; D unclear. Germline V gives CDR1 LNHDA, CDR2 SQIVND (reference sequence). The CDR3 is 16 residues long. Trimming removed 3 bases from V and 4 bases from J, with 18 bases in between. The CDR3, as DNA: TGTGCCAGTAGTATGACTAGGACCCCACCTACCTATGGCTACACCTTC. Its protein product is CASSMTRTPPTYGYTF.

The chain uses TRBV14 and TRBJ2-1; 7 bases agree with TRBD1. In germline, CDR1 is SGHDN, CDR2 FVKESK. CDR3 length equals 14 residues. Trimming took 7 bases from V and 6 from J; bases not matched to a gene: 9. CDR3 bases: TGTGCCAGCACGCGAGGGGGCTTGGGCAATGAGCAGTTCTTC. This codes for CASTRGGLGNEQFF.

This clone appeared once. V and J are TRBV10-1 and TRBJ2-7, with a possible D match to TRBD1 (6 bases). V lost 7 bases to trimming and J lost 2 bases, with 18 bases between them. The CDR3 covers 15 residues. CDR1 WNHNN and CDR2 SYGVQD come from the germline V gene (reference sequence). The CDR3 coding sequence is TGCGCCAGCAAGGTCTTCCAGGGGCGGACCTACGAGCAGTACTTC. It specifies CASKVFQGRTYEQYF.

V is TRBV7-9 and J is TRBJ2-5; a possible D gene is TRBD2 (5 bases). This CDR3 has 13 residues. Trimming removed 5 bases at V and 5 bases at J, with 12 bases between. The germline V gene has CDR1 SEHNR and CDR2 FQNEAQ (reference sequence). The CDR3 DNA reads TGTGCCAGCAGCCCGCTCACGGGGGAGACCCAGTACTTC. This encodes CASSPLTGETQYF.

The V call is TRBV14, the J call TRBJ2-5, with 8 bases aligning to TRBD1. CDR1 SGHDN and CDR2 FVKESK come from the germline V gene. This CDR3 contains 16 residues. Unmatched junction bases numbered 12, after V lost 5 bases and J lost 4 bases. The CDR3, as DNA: TGTGCCAGCAGCAAAGCAGGACAGGGTCCGAGAGAGACCCAGTACTTC. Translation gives CASSKAGQGPRETQYF.

DNA for the CDR3: TGTGCCAGCAACAAACACAGGGGGCAGAACACCGGGGAGCTGTTTTTT. As protein: CASNKHRGQNTGELFF. The V and J genes are TRBV9 and TRBJ2-2; 9 bases line up with TRBD1. The CDR3 totals 16 residues. V lost 6 bases and J lost 1; bases outside the gene matches: 7. Germline CDR1 and CDR2: SGDLS and YYNGEE.

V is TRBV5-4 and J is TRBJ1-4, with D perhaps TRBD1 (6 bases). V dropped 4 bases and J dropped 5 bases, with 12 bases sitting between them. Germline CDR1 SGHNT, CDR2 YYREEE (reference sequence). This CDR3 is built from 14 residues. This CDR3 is CASSRNQGNEKLFF. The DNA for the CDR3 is TGTGCCAGCAGCCGAAATCAGGGGAATGAAAAACTGTTTTTT.

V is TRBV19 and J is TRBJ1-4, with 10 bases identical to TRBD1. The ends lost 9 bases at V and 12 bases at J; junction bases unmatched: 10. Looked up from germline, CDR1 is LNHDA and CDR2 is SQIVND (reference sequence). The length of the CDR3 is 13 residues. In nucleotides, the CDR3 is TGTGCCAGCAGTCCGGGACAGGGGATAGAACTGTTTTTT. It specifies CASSPGQGIELFF.

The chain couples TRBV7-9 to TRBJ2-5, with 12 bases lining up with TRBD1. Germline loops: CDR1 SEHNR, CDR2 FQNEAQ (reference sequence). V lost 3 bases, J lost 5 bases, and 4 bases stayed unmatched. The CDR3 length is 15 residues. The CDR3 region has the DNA TGTGCCAGCAGCTTGGGGACAGGGGGCAGGGAGACCCAGTACTTC. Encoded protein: CASSLGTGGRETQYF. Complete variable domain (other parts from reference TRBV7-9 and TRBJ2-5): DTGVSQNPRHKITKRGQNVTFRCDPISEHNRLYWYRQTLGQGPEFLTYFQNEAQLEKSRLLSDRFSAERPKGSFSTLEIQRTEQGDSAMYLCASSLGTGGRETQYFGPGTRLLVL.

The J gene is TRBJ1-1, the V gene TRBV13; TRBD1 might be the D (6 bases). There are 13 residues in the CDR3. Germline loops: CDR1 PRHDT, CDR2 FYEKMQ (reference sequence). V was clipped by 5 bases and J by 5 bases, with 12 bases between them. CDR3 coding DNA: TGTGCCAGCAGCCCTACAGGGTTTACTGAAGCTTTCTTT. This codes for CASSPTGFTEAFF. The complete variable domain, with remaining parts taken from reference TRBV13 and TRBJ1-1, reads AAGVIQSPRHLIKEKRETATLKCYPIPRHDTVYWYQQGPGQDPQFLISFYEKMQSDKGSIPDRFSAQQFSDYHSELNMSSLELGDSALYFCASSPTGFTEAFFGQGTRLTVV.

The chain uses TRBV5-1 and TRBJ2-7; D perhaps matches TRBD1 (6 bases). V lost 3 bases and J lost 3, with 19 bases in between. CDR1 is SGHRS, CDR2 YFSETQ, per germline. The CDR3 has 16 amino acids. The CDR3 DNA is TGCGCCAGCAGCTCCCGCCCCAGGGGCAGGGTCTACGAGCAGTACTTC. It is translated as CASSSRPRGRVYEQYF.

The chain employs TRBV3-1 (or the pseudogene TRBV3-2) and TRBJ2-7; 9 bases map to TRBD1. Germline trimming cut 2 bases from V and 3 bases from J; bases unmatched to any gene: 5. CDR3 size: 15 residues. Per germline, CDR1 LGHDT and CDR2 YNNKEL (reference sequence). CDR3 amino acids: CASSQLGQGGYEQYF. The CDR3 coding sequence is TGTGCCAGCAGCCAATTGGGACAGGGAGGCTACGAGCAGTACTTC.

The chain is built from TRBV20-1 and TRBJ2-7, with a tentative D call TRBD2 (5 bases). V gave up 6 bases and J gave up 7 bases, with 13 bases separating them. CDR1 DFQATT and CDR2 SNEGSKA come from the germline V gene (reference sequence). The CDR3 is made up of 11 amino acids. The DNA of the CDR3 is TGCAGTGCCGTGGAGGTAGGAGAGCAGTACTTC. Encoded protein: CSAVEVGEQYF.

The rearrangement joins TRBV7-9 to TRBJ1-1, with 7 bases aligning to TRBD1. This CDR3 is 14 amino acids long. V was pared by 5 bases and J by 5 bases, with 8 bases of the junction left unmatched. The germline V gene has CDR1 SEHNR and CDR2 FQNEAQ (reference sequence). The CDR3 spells CASSTGVFGTEAFF. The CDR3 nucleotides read TGTGCCAGCAGCACAGGGGTTTTCGGGACTGAAGCTTTCTTT. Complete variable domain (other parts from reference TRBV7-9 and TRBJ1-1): DTGVSQNPRHKITKRGQNVTFRCDPISEHNRLYWYRQTLGQGPEFLTYFQNEAQLEKSRLLSDRFSAERPKGSFSTLEIQRTEQGDSAMYLCASSTGVFGTEAFFGQGTRLTVV.

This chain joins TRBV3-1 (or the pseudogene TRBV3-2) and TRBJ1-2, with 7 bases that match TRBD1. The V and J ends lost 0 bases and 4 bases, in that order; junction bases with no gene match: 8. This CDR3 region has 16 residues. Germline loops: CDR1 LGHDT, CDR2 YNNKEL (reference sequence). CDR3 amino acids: CASSQDLTGTFYGYTF. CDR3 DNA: TGTGCCAGCAGCCAAGATCTGACAGGGACCTTCTATGGCTACACCTTC.